This is a list of T cell receptor beta chains from one sample in a study of metastatic and nonmetastatic thyroid tumors. TCRdb re-called clones from the PCR reads using MiXCR. Of 12,000 or so clones listed, approximately 30% are singletons. The sample was adjacent normal tissue. The receptors come from a male donor with papillary thyroid cancer or a benign thyroid nodule (not recorded which). Some clones in this sample may be carry-over from other donors' samples. Both conserved end residues are part of each CDR3. A D gene is named only where the DNA matches it firmly. Part of the rows lack a size; the others show once, few, many or a class for expanded clones.

clone_size j_call d_call v_call cdr3_nt cdr3_aa
NA TRBJ1-2 NA TRBV28 TGTGCCAGCCAGACCAGGGGCCTGGCTGTCTATGGCTACACCTTC CASQTRGLAVYGYTF
once TRBJ2-3 TRBD2 TRBV30 TGTGCCTGGACCGGACTAGCGGGAAGGGCAGATACGCAGTATTTT CAWTGLAGRADTQYF
NA TRBJ1-2 TRBD1 TRBV30 TGTGCCTGGAGTACCGAAGGGGGCACTAGCTATGGCTACACCTTC CAWSTEGGTSYGYTF
NA TRBJ2-7 TRBD2 TRBV27 TGTGCCAGCAGCACCCGCGGGGGACTCTCCTACGAGCAGTACTTC CASSTRGGLSYEQYF
NA TRBJ2-1 NA TRBV13 TGTGCCAGCAGCTCAGGGAGGGTAAGGGGGTTTGATGAGCAGTTCTTC CASSSGRVRGFDEQFF
medium-sized TRBJ2-6 NA TRBV13 TGTGCCAGCCTACAGGGTTCAACCCCTGGGGCCAACGTCCTGACTTTC CASLQGSTPGANVLTF
few TRBJ1-6 TRBD1 TRBV27 TGTGCCAGCAGTTTGGGACAGGGGGCAGGGTCACCCCTCCACTTT CASSLGQGAGSPLHF
NA TRBJ2-7 TRBD1 TRBV5-8 TGTGCCAGCAGCTGGGGTGGACAGGGGAACTACGAGCAGTACTTC CASSWGGQGNYEQYF
NA TRBJ2-7 NA TRBV18 TGTGCCAGCTCACCACCGTTAGGGCCGAACTCCTACGAGCAGTACTTC CASSPPLGPNSYEQYF
NA TRBJ2-1 TRBD2 TRBV15 TGTGCCACCACCGACCTAACTAGCGACAATGGGAAGTTCTTC CATTDLTSDNGKFF
medium-sized TRBJ2-1 TRBD2 TRBV10-1 TGCGCCAGCAGCTCAAAGGGAGGGAAGTACAATGAGCAGTTCTTC CASSSKGGKYNEQFF
few TRBJ1-1 TRBD1 TRBV6-1 TGTGCCAGCAGTACCGGGACAGGGACGGGTTTCTTT CASSTGTGTGFF
medium-sized TRBJ2-2 NA TRBV5-1 TGCGCCAGCACCACAGTGGGGGGTTCCCCCGGGGAGCTGTTTTTT CASTTVGGSPGELFF
few TRBJ1-3 NA TRBV11-2 TGTGCCAGCAGCCATGAGCCTGGAAACACCATATATTTT CASSHEPGNTIYF
NA TRBJ1-1 TRBD1 TRBV5-5 TGTGCCAGCAGCTTGAGACAGGGGGATATGTGGACTGAAGCTTTCTTT CASSLRQGDMWTEAFF
medium-sized TRBJ2-7 NA TRBV5-5 TGTGCCAGCAGCCCTGACATCTCCTACGAGCAGTACTTC CASSPDISYEQYF
NA TRBJ2-2 TRBD2 TRBV19 TGTGCCAGTAGTAGGGGACTAGCGGGAGGGCCGGGCACCGGGGAGCTGTTTTTT CASSRGLAGGPGTGELFF
few TRBJ2-1 TRBD2 TRBV6-1 TGTGCCAGCAGCGTTCTAGCGGGAACTTACAATGAGCAGTTCTTC CASSVLAGTYNEQFF
NA TRBJ1-3 NA TRBV11-2 TGTGCCAGCAGCTCCAACACTGGGGGCTCTGGAAACACCATATATTTT CASSSNTGGSGNTIYF
few TRBJ1-2 NA TRBV4-1 TGCGCCAGCAGCCAAGTCGCAGAAAACTATGGCTACACCTTC CASSQVAENYGYTF
NA TRBJ1-2 NA TRBV28 TGTGCCAGCAGTTTAAGGCAGGACAGCCTCTATGGCTACACCTTC CASSLRQDSLYGYTF
NA TRBJ2-2 TRBD1 TRBV6-1 TGTGCCAGCAGTAAGGCAGGGGGCCGGAGAACCGGGGAGCTGTTTTTT CASSKAGGRRTGELFF
NA TRBJ1-6 NA TRBV5-1 TGCGCCAGCAGCCCCGACCAGGGGATAAATTCACCCCTCCACTTT CASSPDQGINSPLHF
NA TRBJ2-6 NA TRBV18 TGTGCCAGCTCAACGACAGTAATCGGATCTGGGGCCAACGTCCTGACTTTC CASSTTVIGSGANVLTF
medium-sized TRBJ2-2 TRBD2 TRBV5-4 TGTGCCAGCAGCCCGGAGGGCGGGAGGACCGGGGAGCTGTTTTTT CASSPEGGRTGELFF
few TRBJ2-3 TRBD2 TRBV11-2 TGTGCCAGCAGCTCAGGGACTAGCCGCACAGATACGCAGTATTTT CASSSGTSRTDTQYF
few TRBJ1-2 TRBD1 TRBV7-2 TGTGCCAGCAGCCTATCGACCGGGACAGGGGGCGGCTATGGCTACACCTTC CASSLSTGTGGGYGYTF
NA TRBJ2-7 TRBD2 TRBV11-3 TGTGCCAGCATGTCAGTGGCGGGAGCCTACGAGCAGTACTTC CASMSVAGAYEQYF
NA TRBJ1-2 NA TRBV6-1 TGTGCCAGCAGTGAAGAGGGGCGGATCTATGGCTACACCTTC CASSEEGRIYGYTF
NA TRBJ1-2 NA TRBV20-1 TGCAGTGCTGGGGAACCTCTTTCTAACTATGGCTACACCTTC CSAGEPLSNYGYTF
few TRBJ2-3 NA TRBV6-1 TGTGCCAGCAGTGGGACCGTCATAGATACGCAGTATTTT CASSGTVIDTQYF
medium-sized TRBJ2-1 TRBD1 TRBV7-3 TGTGCCAGCAGCTTAACTCCCGGGACAGGGGTGTTCTTC CASSLTPGTGVFF
NA TRBJ1-6 NA TRBV27 TGTGCCAGCAGTAGCAGGGTGGGAAAGTCACCCCTCCACTTT CASSSRVGKSPLHF
few TRBJ2-2 NA TRBV18 TGTGCCAGCTCAACGGAAGTGGGGGAGCTGTTTTTT CASSTEVGELFF
NA TRBJ1-2 NA TRBV6-1 TGTGCCAGCAGCCTACGGGCTCGGGGGGGGACCTATGGCTACACCTTC CASSLRARGGTYGYTF
medium-sized TRBJ1-5 NA TRBV12-3/TRBV12-4 TGTGCCAGCAGTTTACTGGGGGAGAATCAGCCCCAGCATTTT CASSLLGENQPQHF
few TRBJ2-3 NA TRBV2 TGTGCCAGCAGCTCAGGGACAGATACGCAGTATTTT CASSSGTDTQYF
once TRBJ2-3 TRBD2 TRBV9 TGTGCCAGCAGCGTAGATCCGGAAAGGAGCGGGGCGCAGTATTTT CASSVDPERSGAQYF
few TRBJ1-1 NA TRBV5-1 TGCGCCAGCAGCCCGAGACAGGAGGGGAACACTGAAGCTTTCTTT CASSPRQEGNTEAFF
medium-sized TRBJ2-2 NA TRBV6-1 TGTGCCAGCAGAGACCTTATGGATACAGGGGGGGAGCTGTTTTTT CASRDLMDTGGELFF
medium-sized TRBJ1-5 NA TRBV5-1 TGCGCCAGCAGCTTCGGGGGGCTGAGCAATCAGCCCCAGCATTTT CASSFGGLSNQPQHF